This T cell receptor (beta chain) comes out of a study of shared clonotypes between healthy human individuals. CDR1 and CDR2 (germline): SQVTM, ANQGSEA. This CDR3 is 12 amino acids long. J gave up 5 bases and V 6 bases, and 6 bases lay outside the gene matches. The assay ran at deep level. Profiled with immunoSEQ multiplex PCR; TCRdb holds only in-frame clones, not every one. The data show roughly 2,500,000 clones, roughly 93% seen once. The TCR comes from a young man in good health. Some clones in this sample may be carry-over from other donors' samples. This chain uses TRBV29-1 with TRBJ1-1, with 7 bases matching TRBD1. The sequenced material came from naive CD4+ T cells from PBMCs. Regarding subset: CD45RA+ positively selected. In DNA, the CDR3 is TGCAGCGTCGCCAAGGACAGGACTGAAGCTTTCTTT. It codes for CSVAKDRTEAFF.